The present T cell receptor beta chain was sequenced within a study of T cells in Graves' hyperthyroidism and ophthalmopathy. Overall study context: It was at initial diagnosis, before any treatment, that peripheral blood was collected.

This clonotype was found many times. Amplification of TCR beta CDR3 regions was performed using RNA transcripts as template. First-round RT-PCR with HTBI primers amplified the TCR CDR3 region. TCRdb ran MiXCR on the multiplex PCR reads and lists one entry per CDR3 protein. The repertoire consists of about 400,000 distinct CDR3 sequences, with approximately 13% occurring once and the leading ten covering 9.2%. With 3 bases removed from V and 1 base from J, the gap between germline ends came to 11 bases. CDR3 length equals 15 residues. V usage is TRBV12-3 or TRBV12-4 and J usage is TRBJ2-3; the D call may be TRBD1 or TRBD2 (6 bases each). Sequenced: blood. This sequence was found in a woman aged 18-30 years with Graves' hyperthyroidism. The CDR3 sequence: CASSFRGHRTDTQYF. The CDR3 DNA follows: TGTGCCAGCAGTTTCCGGGGGCACCGCACAGATACGCAGTATTTT.